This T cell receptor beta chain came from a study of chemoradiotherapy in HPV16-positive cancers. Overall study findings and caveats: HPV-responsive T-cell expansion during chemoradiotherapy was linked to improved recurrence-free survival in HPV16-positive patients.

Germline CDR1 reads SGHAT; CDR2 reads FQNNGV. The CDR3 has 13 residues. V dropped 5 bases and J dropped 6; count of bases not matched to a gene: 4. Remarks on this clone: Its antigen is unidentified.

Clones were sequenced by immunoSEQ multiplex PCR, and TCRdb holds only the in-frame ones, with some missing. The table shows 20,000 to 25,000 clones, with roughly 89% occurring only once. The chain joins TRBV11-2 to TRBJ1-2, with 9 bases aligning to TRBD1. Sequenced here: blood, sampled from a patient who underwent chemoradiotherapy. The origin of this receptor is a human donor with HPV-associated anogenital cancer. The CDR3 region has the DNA TGTGCCAGCAGCCGTACAGGGGGCGATGGCTACACCTTC. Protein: CASSRTGGDGYTF.